The following is a T cell receptor beta chain sequence with its context. What it recognizes is unknown. This entry is derived from a study of a mutant IDH1 vaccine in newly diagnosed glioma. As for the study in general: Patients' prior therapy spanned radiotherapy, temozolomide, or both; most underwent both. Points from the study as a whole: A vaccine-induced immune response developed in more than 85% of the patients.

This CDR3 is 13 amino acids long. Germline assignment: CDR1 SGHKS and CDR2 YYEKEE (reference sequence). V was pared by 5 bases and J by 8 bases, with 16 bases between. The method was immunoSEQ multiplex PCR; TCRdb's version includes in-frame clones alone and lacks a portion of them. The table has approximately 56,000 clones, approximately 75% seen once; the top ten hold roughly 5.3%. Time point specified: week 47, end of study. Vaccine doses each comprised 300 ug of mutant IDH1 20-mer peptide, with topical imiquimod. Eight vaccinations went to patients in weeks 1, 3, 5, 7, 11, 15, 19, 23. The chain joins TRBV5-5 to TRBJ1-2; no reliable D call. This sequence was found in a man in his fifties with glioma. The sequencing used PBMCs, collected from a glioma patient whose treatment included an IDH1 peptide vaccine. This CDR3 reads CASSFRSGEGYTF. Here the CDR3 DNA reads TGTGCCAGCAGTTTCAGGTCCGGCGAGGGCTACACCTTC.